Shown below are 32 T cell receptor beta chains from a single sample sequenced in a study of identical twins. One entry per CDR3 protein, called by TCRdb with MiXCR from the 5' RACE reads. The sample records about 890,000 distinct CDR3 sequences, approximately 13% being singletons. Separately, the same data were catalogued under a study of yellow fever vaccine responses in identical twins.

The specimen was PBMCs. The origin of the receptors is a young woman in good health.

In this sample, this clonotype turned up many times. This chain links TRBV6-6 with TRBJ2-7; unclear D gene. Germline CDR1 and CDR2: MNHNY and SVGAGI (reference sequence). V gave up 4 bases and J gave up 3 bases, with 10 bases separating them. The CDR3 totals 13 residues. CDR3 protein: CASSLILDYEQYF. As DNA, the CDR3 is TGTGCCAGCAGTTTAATCCTCGACTACGAGCAGTACTTC.

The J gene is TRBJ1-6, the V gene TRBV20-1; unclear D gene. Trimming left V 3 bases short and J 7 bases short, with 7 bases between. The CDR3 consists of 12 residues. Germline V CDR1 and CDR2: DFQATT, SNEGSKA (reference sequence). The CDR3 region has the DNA TGCAGTGCTAGTGCCGCCAATTCACCCCTCCACTTT. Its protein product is CSASAANSPLHF.

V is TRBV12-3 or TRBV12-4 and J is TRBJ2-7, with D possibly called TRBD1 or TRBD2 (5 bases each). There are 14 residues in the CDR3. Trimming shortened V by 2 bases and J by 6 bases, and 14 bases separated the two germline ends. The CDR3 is CASSLRGRGSEQYF. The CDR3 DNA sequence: TGTGCCAGCAGTTTACGGGGAAGGGGTAGCGAGCAGTACTTC.

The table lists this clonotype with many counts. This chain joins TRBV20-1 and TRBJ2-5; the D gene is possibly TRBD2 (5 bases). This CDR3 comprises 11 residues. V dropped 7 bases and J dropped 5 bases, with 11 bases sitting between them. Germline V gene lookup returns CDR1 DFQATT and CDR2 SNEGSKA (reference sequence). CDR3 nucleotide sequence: TGCAGTGTTGTTCCGGGGGAGACCCAGTACTTC. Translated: CSVVPGETQYF.

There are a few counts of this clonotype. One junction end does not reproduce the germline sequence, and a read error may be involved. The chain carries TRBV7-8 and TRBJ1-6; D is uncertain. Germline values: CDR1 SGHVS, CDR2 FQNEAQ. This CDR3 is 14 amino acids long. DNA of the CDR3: TGTGCCAGCAGTGTTAACTCCGATAATTCACCCCTCCACTTT. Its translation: CASSVNSDNSPLHF.

CDR3 in amino acids: CASRLTGVGSQYF. CDR3 nucleotide sequence: TGTGCCAGCAGACTTACAGGGGTGGGGTCGCAGTATTTT. The chain has TRBV12-3 or TRBV12-4 and TRBJ2-3; 7 positions match TRBD1. This CDR3 is built from 13 residues. V was pared by 6 bases and J by 10 bases, with 10 bases of the junction left unmatched.

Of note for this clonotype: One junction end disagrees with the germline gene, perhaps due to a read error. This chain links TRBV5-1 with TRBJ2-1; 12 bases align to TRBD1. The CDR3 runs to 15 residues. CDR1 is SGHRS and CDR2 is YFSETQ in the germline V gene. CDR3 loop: CASSYRDRGPYEQIF. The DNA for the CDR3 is TGCGCCAGCAGCTACCGGGACAGGGGGCCCTATGAGCAGATCTTC.

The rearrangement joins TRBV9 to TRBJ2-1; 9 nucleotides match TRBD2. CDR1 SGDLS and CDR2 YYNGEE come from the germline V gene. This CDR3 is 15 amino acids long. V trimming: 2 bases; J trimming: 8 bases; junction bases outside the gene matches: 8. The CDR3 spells CASSVVGGRADEQFF. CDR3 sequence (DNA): TGTGCCAGCAGCGTCGTCGGCGGGAGGGCCGATGAGCAGTTCTTC.

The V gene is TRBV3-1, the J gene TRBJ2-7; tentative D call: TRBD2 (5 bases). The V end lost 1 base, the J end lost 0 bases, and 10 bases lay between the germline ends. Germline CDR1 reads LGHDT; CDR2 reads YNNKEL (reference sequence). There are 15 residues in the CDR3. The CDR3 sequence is CASSQVPLDSYEQYF. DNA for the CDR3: TGTGCCAGCAGCCAAGTCCCACTAGACTCCTACGAGCAGTACTTC.

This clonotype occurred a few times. As DNA, the CDR3 is TGCGCCAGCAGCTTGTTGGGGGGCGACTATGGCTACACCTTC. It yields the protein CASSLLGGDYGYTF. This chain connects TRBV5-1 to TRBJ1-2, with D perhaps matching TRBD1 (6 bases). Germline V gene lookup returns CDR1 SGHRS and CDR2 YFSETQ. With 1 base removed from V and 3 bases from J, the gap between germline ends came to 10 bases. The CDR3 is 14 amino acids.

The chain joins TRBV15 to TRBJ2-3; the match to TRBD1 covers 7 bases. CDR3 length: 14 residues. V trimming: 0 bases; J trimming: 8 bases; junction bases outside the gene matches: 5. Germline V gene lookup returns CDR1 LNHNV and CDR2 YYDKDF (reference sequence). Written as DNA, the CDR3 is TGTGCCACCAGCAGAGAGGGTCAGGGGGTTACGCAGTATTTT. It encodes CATSREGQGVTQYF.

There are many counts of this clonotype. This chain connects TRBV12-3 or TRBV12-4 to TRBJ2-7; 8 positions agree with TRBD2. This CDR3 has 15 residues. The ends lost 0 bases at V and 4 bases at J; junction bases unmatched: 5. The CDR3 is CASSLAGLALYEQYF. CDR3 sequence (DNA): TGTGCCAGCAGTTTAGCAGGACTAGCATTGTACGAGCAGTACTTC.

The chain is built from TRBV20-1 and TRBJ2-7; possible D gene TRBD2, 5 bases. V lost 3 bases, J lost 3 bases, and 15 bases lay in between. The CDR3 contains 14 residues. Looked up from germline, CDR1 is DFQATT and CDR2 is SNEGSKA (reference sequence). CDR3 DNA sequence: TGCAGTGCTAGGCCCCCCGGGGAGTTCTACGAGCAGTACGTC. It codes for CSARPPGEFYEQYV.

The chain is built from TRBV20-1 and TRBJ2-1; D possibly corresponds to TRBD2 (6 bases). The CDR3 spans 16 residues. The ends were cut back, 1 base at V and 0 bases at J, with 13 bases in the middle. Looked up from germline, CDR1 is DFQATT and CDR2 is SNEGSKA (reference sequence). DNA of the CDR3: TGCAGTGCTAGAGGGAGGGGAGTACCCTCCTACAATGAGCAGTTCTTC. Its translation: CSARGRGVPSYNEQFF.

CDR3 DNA sequence: TGTGCCACCAGCAGCGGAGGTCGGGGACTCTATGGCTACACCTTC. Translating gives CATSSGGRGLYGYTF. This chain links TRBV15 with TRBJ1-2; TRBD1 might be the D (5 bases). Per the germline V gene, CDR1 is LNHNV and CDR2 is YYDKDF (reference sequence). V was pared by 3 bases and J by 4 bases, with 15 bases between. CDR3 length: 15 residues.

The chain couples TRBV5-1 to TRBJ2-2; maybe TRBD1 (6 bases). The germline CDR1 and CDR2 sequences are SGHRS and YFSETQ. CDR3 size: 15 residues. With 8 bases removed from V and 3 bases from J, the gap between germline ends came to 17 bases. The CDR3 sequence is CASTGSPLDTGELFF. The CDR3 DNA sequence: TGCGCCAGTACAGGGTCACCTTTGGACACCGGGGAGCTGTTTTTT.

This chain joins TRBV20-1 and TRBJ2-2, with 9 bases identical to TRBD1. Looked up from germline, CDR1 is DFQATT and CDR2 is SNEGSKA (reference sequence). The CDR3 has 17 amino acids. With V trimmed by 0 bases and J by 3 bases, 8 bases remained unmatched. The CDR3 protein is CSARDNTGTGYTGELFF. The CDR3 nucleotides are TGCAGTGCTAGAGATAATACCGGGACAGGGTACACCGGGGAGCTGTTTTTT.

CDR3 loop: CASSQSTGRGYEQYV. In DNA, the CDR3 is TGCGCCAGCAGCCAATCAACAGGTAGGGGCTACGAGCAGTACGTC. This rearrangement joins TRBV4-1 to TRBJ2-7; weak D call: TRBD1 (5 bases). The CDR3 runs to 15 residues. The germline V and J ends were trimmed by 2 bases and 3 bases, with 14 bases remaining between them. Germline V lookup: CDR1 MGHRA, CDR2 YSYEKL.

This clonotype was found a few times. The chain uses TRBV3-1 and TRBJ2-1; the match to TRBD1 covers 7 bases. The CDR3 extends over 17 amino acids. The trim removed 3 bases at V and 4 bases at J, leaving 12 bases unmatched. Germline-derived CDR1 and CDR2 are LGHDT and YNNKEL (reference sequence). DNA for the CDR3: TGTGCCAGCAGCCAGACCCCCCCACAGGGGAAATACAATGAGCAGTTCTTC. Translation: CASSQTPPQGKYNEQFF.

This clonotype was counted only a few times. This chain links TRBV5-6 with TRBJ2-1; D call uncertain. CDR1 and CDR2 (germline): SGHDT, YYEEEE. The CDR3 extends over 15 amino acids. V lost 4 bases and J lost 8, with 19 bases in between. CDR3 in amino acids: CASSPPSFVWDEQFF. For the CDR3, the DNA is TGTGCCAGCAGCCCTCCGTCGTTCGTGTGGGATGAGCAGTTCTTC.

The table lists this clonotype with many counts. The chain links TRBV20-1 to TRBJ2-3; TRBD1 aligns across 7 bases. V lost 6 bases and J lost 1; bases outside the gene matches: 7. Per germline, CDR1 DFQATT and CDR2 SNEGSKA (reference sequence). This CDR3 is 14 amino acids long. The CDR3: CSANRGDGTDTQYF. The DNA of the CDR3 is TGCAGTGCAAACAGGGGCGATGGCACAGATACGCAGTATTTT.

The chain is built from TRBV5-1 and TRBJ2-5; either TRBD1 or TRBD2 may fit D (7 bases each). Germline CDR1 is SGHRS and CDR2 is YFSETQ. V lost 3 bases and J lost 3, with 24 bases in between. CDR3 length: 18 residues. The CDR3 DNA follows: TGCGCCAGCAGCTCGGGACAGCTGTTAACGGGAGGAGAAGAGACCCAGTACTTC. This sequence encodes CASSSGQLLTGGEETQYF.

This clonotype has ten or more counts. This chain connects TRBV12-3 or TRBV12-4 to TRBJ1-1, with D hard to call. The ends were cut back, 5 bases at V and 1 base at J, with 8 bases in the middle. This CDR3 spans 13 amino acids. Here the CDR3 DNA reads TGTGCCAGCAGTATACAGAAGAACACTGAAGCTTTCTTT. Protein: CASSIQKNTEAFF.

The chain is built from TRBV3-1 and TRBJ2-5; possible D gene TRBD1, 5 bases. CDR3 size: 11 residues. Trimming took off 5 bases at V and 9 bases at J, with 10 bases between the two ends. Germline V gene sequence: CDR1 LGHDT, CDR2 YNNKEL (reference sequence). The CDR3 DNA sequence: TGTGCCAGCAGCTCAGAACAGGCCCAGTACTTC. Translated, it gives CASSSEQAQYF.

CDR3 protein: CASSVSGARQETQYF. CDR3 bases: TGCGCCAGCAGTGTTAGCGGGGCACGACAAGAGACCCAGTACTTC. The genes are TRBV10-2 and TRBJ2-5, with TRBD2 identical over 8 bases. Germline trimming cut 4 bases from V and 2 bases from J; bases unmatched to any gene: 6. Germline V gene lookup returns CDR1 WSHSY and CDR2 SAAADI. The CDR3 extends over 15 amino acids.

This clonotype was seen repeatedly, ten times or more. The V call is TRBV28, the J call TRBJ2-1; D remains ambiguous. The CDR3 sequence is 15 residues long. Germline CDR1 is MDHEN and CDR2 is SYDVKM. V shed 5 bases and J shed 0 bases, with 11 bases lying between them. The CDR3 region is CASSPVRSSYNEQFF. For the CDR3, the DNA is TGTGCCAGCAGTCCCGTTAGAAGCTCCTACAATGAGCAGTTCTTC.

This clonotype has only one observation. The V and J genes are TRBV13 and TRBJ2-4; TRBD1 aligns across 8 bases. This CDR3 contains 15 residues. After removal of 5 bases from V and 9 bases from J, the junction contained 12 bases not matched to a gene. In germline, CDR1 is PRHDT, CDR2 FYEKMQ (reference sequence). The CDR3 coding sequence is TGTGCCAGCAGCCCGAGGACAGGGTTTTTTAGCATTCAGTACTTC. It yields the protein CASSPRTGFFSIQYF.

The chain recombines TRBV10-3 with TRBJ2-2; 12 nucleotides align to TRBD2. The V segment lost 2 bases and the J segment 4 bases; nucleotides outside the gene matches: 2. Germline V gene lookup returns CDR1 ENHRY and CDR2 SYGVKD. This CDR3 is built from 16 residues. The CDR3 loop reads CAISEGLAGFTGELFF. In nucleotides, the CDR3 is TGTGCCATCAGTGAGGGACTAGCGGGATTCACCGGGGAGCTGTTTTTT.

Written as DNA, the CDR3 is TGCGCCAGCAGCCAAGATGGTACAGGCTTAGAGACCCAGTACTTC. Its protein is CASSQDGTGLETQYF. This rearrangement joins TRBV4-1 to TRBJ2-5; D might be TRBD1 (5 bases). The germline V gene has CDR1 MGHRA and CDR2 YSYEKL. The CDR3 has 15 amino acids. Trimming shortened V by 0 bases and J by 4 bases, and 12 bases separated the two germline ends.

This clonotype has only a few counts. The CDR3: CASSRRGQPEKTQYF. The CDR3 nucleotides are TGTGCCAGCAGCCGGAGGGGACAGCCGGAAAAGACCCAGTACTTC. The J gene is TRBJ2-5, the V gene TRBV7-8, with D perhaps TRBD1 (7 bases). The V gene lost 5 bases and the J gene lost 6 bases, with 19 bases spanning the gap. CDR3 length: 15 amino acids. Germline V gene data show CDR1 as SGHVS and CDR2 as FQNEAQ.

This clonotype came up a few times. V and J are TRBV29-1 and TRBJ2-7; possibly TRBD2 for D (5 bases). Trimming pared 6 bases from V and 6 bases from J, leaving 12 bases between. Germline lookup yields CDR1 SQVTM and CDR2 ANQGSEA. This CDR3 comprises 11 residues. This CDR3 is CSVTGNGEQYV. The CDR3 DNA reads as TGCAGCGTAACGGGAAATGGCGAGCAGTACGTC.

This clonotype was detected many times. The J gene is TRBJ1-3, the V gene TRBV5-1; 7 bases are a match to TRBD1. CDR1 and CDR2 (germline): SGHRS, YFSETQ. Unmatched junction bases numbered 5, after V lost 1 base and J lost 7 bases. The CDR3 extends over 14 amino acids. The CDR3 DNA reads TGCGCCAGCAGCTTGCCGGAACAGGGGAACACCATATATTTT. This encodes CASSLPEQGNTIYF.